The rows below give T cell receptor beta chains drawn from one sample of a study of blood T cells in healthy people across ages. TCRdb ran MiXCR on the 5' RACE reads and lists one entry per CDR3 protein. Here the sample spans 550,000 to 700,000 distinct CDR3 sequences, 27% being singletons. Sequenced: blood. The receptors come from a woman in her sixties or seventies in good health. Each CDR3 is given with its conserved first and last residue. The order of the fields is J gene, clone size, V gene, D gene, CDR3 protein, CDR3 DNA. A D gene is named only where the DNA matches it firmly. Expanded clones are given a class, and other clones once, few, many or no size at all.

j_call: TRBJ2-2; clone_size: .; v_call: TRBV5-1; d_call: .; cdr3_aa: CASSLGIQPGELFF; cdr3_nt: TGCGCCAGCAGCTTGGGTATTCAGCCCGGGGAGCTGTTTTTT
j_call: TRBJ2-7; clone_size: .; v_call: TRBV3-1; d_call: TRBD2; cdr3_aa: CASSPGTSGGQYF; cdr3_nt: TGTGCCAGCAGCCCCGGGACTAGCGGGGGGCAGTACTTC
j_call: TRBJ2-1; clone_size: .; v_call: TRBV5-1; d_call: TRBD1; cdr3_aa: CASSLGEGGHEQFF; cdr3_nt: TGCGCCAGCAGCTTGGGAGAAGGGGGCCATGAGCAGTTCTTC
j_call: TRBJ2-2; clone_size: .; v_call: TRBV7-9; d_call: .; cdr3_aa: CASSLAPQANTGELFF; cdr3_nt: TGTGCCAGCAGCTTAGCACCACAAGCGAACACCGGGGAGCTGTTTTTT
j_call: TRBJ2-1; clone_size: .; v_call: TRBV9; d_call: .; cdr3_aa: CASSLVPREYNEQFF; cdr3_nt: TGTGCCAGCAGCCTCGTCCCGAGGGAGTACAATGAGCAGTTCTTC
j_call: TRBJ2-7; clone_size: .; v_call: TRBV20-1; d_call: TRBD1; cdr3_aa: CSALRGTGAYEQYF; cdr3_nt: TGCAGTGCTCTAAGGGGGACAGGGGCCTACGAGCAGTACTTC
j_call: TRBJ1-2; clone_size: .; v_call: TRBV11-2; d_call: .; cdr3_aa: CASSRGQLAFPGGYTF; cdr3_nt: TGTGCCAGCAGCCGGGGCCAGCTAGCCTTCCCGGGGGGCTACACCTTC
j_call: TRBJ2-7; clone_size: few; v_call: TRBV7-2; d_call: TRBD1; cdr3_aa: CASSLRDRADEQYF; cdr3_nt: TGTGCCAGCAGCTTACGCGACAGGGCGGACGAGCAGTACTTC
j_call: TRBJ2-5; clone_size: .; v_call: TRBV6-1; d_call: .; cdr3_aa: CASQRLTGQETQYF; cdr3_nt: TGTGCCTCCCAAAGATTGACAGGACAAGAGACCCAGTACTTC
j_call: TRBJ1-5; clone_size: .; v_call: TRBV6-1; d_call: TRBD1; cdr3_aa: CASSRITGGVGQPQHF; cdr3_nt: TGTGCCAGCAGCCGGATAACAGGGGGCGTTGGTCAGCCCCAGCATTTT
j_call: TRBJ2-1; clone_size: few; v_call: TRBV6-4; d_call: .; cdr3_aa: CASSDGTTNEQFF; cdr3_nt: TGTGCCAGCAGTGACGGGACAACCAATGAGCAGTTCTTC
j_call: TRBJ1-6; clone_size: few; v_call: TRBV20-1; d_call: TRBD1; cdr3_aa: CSANPGDSLNSPLHF; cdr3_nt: TGCAGTGCTAATCCAGGGGACAGTCTCAATTCACCCCTCCACTTT
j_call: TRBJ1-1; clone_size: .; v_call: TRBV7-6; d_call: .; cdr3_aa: CASSLDRNPSTEAFF; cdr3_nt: TGTGCCAGCAGCTTAGACAGGAACCCGAGCACTGAAGCTTTCTTT
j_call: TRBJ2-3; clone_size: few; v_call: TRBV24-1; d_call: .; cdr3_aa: CATSVGSTDTQYF; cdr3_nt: TGTGCCACCAGTGTCGGGAGCACAGATACGCAGTATTTT
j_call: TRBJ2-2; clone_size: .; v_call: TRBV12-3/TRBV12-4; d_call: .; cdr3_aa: CASSLADGANTGELFF; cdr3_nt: TGTGCCAGCAGTTTAGCTGACGGAGCGAACACCGGGGAGCTGTTTTTT
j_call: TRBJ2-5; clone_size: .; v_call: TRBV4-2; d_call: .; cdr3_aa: CASSQGTGLEQYF; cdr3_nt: TGTGCCAGCAGCCAAGGAACAGGTCTGGAGCAGTACTTC
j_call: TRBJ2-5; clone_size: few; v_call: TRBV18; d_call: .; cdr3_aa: CASSPPGGVRETQYF; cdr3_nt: TGTGCCAGCTCACCACCTGGAGGGGTTCGGGAGACCCAGTACTTC
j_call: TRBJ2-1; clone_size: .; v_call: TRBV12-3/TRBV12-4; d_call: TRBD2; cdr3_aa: CASSKRLSPPSGGTRDEQFF; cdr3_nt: TGTGCCAGCAGTAAGAGACTGAGCCCGCCTAGCGGGGGCACCCGTGATGAGCAGTTCTTC
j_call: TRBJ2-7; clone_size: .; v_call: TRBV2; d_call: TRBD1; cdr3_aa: CASSAGTGGILSYEQYF; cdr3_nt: TGTGCCAGCAGCGCCGGGACAGGGGGTATCTTGTCCTACGAGCAGTACTTC
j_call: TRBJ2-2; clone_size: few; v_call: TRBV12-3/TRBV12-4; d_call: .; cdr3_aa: CASRTQGYTGELFF; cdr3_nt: TGTGCCAGCAGGACTCAGGGGTACACCGGGGAGCTGTTTTTT
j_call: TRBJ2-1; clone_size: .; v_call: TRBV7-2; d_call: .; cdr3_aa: CASSLFSRGENEQFF; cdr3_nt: TGTGCCAGCAGCTTATTTTCCAGGGGAGAAAATGAGCAGTTCTTC
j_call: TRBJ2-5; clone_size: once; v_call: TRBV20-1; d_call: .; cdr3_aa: CSVSARETQYF; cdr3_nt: TGCAGTGTTTCCGCCAGAGAGACCCAGTACTTC
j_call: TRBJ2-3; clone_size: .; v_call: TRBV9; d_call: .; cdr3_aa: CASSRRASETDTQYF; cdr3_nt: TGTGCCAGCAGCCGCAGGGCTAGCGAAACAGATACGCAGTATTTT
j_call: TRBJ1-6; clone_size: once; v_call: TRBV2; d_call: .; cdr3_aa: CASSEQVGGLPLHF; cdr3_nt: TGTGCCAGCAGTGAACAGGTCGGGGGGTTGCCCCTCCACTTT
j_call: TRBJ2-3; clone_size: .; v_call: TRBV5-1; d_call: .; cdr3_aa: CASSLEPAGTDTQYF; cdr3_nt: TGCGCCAGCAGCTTGGAACCAGCCGGCACAGATACGCAGTATTTT
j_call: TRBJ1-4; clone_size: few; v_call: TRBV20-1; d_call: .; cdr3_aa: CSARDPQGPGEKLLF; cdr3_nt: TGCAGTGCTAGAGACCCCCAGGGTCCGGGGGAAAAACTGCTTTTT
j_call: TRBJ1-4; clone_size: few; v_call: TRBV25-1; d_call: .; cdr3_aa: CASSESPRKEKLFF; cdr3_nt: TGTGCCAGCAGTGAATCCCCAAGGAAGGAAAAACTGTTTTTT
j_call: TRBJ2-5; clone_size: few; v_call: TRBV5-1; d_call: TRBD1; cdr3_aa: CASSLVPSQGAGETQYF; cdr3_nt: TGCGCCAGCAGCTTGGTTCCGTCCCAGGGGGCAGGAGAGACCCAGTACTTC
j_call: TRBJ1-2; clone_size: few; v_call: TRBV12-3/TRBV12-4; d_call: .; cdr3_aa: CASRLLTGAGYGYTF; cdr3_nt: TGTGCCAGCCGCTTATTAACGGGGGCTGGCTATGGCTACACCTTC
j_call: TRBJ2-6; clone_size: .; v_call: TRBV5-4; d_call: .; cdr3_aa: CASSTTDPGANVLTF; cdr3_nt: TGTGCCAGCAGCACCACAGACCCTGGGGCCAACGTCCTGACTTTC
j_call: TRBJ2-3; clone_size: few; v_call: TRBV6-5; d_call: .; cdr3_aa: CASSYTGRFSDTQYF; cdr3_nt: TGTGCCAGCAGTTACACGGGGCGGTTTTCAGATACGCAGTATTTT
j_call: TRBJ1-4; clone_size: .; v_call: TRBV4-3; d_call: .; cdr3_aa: CASSAQRVNEKLFF; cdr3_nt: TGCGCCAGCAGCGCCCAGAGGGTTAATGAAAAACTGTTTTTT
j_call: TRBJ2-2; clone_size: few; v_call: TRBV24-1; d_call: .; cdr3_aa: CATSTGSNTGELFF; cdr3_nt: TGTGCCACCAGTACAGGGTCGAACACCGGGGAGCTGTTTTTT
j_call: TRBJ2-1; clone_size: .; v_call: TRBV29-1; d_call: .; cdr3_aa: CSPFPLCSYNEQFF; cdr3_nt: TGCAGCCCCTTCCCACTGTGCTCCTACAATGAGCAGTTCTTC
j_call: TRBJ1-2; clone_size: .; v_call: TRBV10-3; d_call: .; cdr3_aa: CAILGQDSYGYTF; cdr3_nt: TGTGCCATCTTAGGTCAGGACTCCTATGGCTACACCTTC
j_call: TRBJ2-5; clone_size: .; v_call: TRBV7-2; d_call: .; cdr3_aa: CASSLGGRVETQYF; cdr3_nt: TGTGCCAGCAGCTTAGGTGGCAGAGTGGAGACCCAGTACTTC
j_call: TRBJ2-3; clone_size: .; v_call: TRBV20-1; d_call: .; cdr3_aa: CSARETTTTDTQYF; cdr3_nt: TGCAGTGCTAGAGAAACTACGACCACAGATACGCAGTATTTT
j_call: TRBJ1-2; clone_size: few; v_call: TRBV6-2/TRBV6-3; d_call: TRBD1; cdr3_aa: CASSRGQEYYGYTF; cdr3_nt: TGTGCCAGCAGTCGTGGACAGGAGTATTATGGCTACACCTTC
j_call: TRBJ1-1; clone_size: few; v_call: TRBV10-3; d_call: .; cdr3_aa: CAISEGPKSPEAFF; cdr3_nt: TGTGCCATCAGTGAAGGGCCGAAGAGCCCCGAAGCTTTCTTT
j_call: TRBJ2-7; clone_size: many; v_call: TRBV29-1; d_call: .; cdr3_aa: CSVFRDSYEQYF; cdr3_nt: TGCAGCGTTTTCCGGGACTCCTACGAGCAGTACTTC
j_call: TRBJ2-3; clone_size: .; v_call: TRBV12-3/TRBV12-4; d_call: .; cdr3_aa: CASRPPQLTDTQYF; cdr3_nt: TGTGCCAGCAGACCTCCCCAGCTCACAGATACGCAGTATTTT